A single sample is the source of the 25 T cell receptor beta chains below, sequenced in a study of T cells after yellow fever vaccination. TCRdb redid the calling of the 5' RACE reads with MiXCR, one entry per CDR3 protein. The sample shows 150,000 to 200,000 distinct CDR3 sequences, around 9.3% of them seen only once. The material sequenced was CD8+ T cells sorted from PBMCs, taken 45 days after the yellow fever booster vaccination. Receptor source: a man between 18 and 29 years old who received the YFV17D yellow fever vaccine.

This clonotype was detected only a few times. This chain links TRBV6-5 with TRBJ2-7; the D gene is possibly TRBD2 (7 bases). Germline CDR1 MNHEY, CDR2 SVGAGI. V shed 5 bases and J shed 5 bases, with 16 bases lying between them. This CDR3 has 14 residues. As DNA, the CDR3 is TGTGCCAGCAGTAACTTCAGGGGAGGGAACGAGCAGTACTTC. This gives the protein CASSNFRGGNEQYF.

This clonotype turned up a few times. The CDR3 loop is CSVEAGTGSPDTQYF. The CDR3 nucleotides read TGCAGCGTTGAAGCCGGGACAGGGAGCCCAGATACGCAGTATTTT. The chain employs TRBV29-1 and TRBJ2-3; TRBD1 matches at 9 bases. V shed 1 base, J shed 4 bases, and the junction held 6 bases outside the gene matches. In germline, CDR1 is SQVTM, CDR2 ANQGSEA. The CDR3 has 15 amino acids.

The chain has TRBV25-1 and TRBJ2-7; D remains ambiguous. The CDR3 has 12 residues. From germline, CDR1 is MGHDK and CDR2 SYGVNS. Between the trimmed V and J ends, which lost 5 bases and 7 bases, there was a span of 12 bases. The CDR3 sequence: CASSPGVLEQYF. For the CDR3, the DNA is TGTGCCAGCAGTCCAGGAGTTTTAGAGCAGTACTTC.

This clonotype occurred a few times. This chain connects TRBV20-1 to TRBJ1-1; D call uncertain. Germline-derived CDR1 and CDR2 are DFQATT and SNEGSKA (reference sequence). This CDR3 has 15 residues. V lost 0 bases and J lost 1, with 12 bases in between. For the CDR3, the DNA is TGCAGTGCTAGAGATCCACACAGATCGAACACTGAAGCTTTCTTT. This encodes CSARDPHRSNTEAFF.

This clonotype came up a few times. The V and J genes are TRBV12-3 or TRBV12-4 and TRBJ2-5; D call uncertain. V was trimmed by 0 bases and J by 5 bases, leaving 10 bases between them. The CDR3 consists of 14 residues. CDR3 sequence reads: CASSLAPGFETQYF. The CDR3 DNA reads as TGTGCCAGCAGTTTAGCGCCTGGATTCGAGACCCAGTACTTC.

The chain has TRBV5-5 and TRBJ1-3, with D hard to call. There are 11 residues in the CDR3. Germline CDR1 SGHKS, CDR2 YYEKEE (reference sequence). V was cut by 7 bases and J by 7 bases, with 9 bases left in between. The DNA of the CDR3 is TGTGCCAGCCTCTCGCCGAACACCATATATTTT. Encoded protein: CASLSPNTIYF.

J is TRBJ2-1 and V is TRBV20-1; no firm D call. The CDR3 contains 11 residues. CDR1 and CDR2 from the germline V gene are DFQATT and SNEGSKA (reference sequence). The DNA for the CDR3 is TGCTCCACCCGGCTAGACAATGAGCAGTTCTTC. The encoded protein is CSTRLDNEQFF.

The J gene is TRBJ2-7, the V gene TRBV28; a possible D gene is TRBD1 (6 bases). Trimming took off 5 bases at V and 6 bases at J, with 11 bases between the two ends. CDR3 length equals 12 residues. Per the germline V gene, CDR1 is MDHEN and CDR2 is SYDVKM. The CDR3: CASSITGREQYV. In DNA, the CDR3 is TGTGCCAGCAGTATCACAGGGCGCGAGCAGTACGTC.

This clonotype was detected ten times or more. The chain recombines TRBV6-5 with TRBJ2-1; weak D call: TRBD2 (6 bases). The CDR3 contains 15 residues. Looked up from germline, CDR1 is MNHEY and CDR2 is SVGAGI. V lost 2 bases, J lost 1 base, and 9 bases lay in between. CDR3 protein: CASSYAGSSYNEQFF. The DNA for the CDR3 is TGTGCCAGCAGTTACGCGGGGTCTTCCTACAATGAGCAGTTCTTC.

The rearrangement links TRBV11-2 to TRBJ2-3; D unresolved. Germline V gene data show CDR1 as SGHAT and CDR2 as FQNNGV. The CDR3 has 14 amino acids. Deletions cut 3 bases from V and 1 base from J, with 8 bases between. This CDR3 reads CASSFEIGTDTQYF. CDR3 nucleotides: TGTGCCAGCAGCTTTGAGATCGGCACAGATACGCAGTATTTT.

This clonotype was counted between two and nine times. The V and J genes are TRBV5-8 and TRBJ2-6; D perhaps matches TRBD1 (6 bases). Germline V gives CDR1 SGHTS, CDR2 YDEGEE. V was pared by 4 bases and J by 9 bases, with 14 bases between. This CDR3 has 14 amino acids. The CDR3 protein is CASSVSWGHNVLTF. Written as DNA, the CDR3 is TGTGCCAGCAGCGTCTCATGGGGGCACAACGTCCTGACTTTC.

The CDR3 bases are TGTGCCACCAGTGATATTGCAGGCCACACCGGGGAGCTGTTTTTT. Residues: CATSDIAGHTGELFF. The rearrangement joins TRBV24-1 to TRBJ2-2; D is unclear. This CDR3 spans 15 amino acids. V lost 3 bases to trimming and J lost 3 bases, with 10 bases between them. The V gene's germline CDR1 is KGHDR and CDR2 SFDVKD.

This clonotype was counted a few times. V and J are TRBV6-4 and TRBJ2-7; D possibly corresponds to TRBD1 (6 bases). Germline V gives CDR1 MRHNA, CDR2 SNTAGT. The CDR3 is made up of 13 amino acids. The ends were cut back, 3 bases at V and 7 bases at J, with 13 bases in the middle. The CDR3 DNA reads as TGTGCCAGCAGTGAAAACAGGGCCTCGGAGCAGTACGTC. Translating gives CASSENRASEQYV.

This clonotype was seen a handful of times. The chain recombines TRBV5-5 with TRBJ2-2; the D call may be TRBD1 or TRBD2 (6 bases each). V was shortened by 0 bases and J by 4 bases, with 13 bases between the two germline ends. Germline CDR1 SGHKS, CDR2 YYEKEE (reference sequence). The CDR3 is made up of 16 amino acids. CDR3 nucleotide sequence: TGTGCCAGCAGCTTGGGTCCCAGGGGAGGCACCGGGGAGCTGTTTTTT. It translates to CASSLGPRGGTGELFF.

V and J are TRBV5-1 and TRBJ2-7, with TRBD2 matching over 7 bases. CDR3 length equals 13 residues. The germline gives CDR1 SGHRS, CDR2 YFSETQ. After removal of 4 bases from V and 6 bases from J, the junction contained 7 bases not matched to a gene. The chain's CDR3 is CASSTDPSGEQYV. CDR3 DNA sequence: TGCGCCAGCAGCACTGATCCTAGCGGCGAGCAGTACGTC.

The chain combines TRBV9 with TRBJ2-5; no reliable D call. The CDR3 length is 14 residues. CDR1 is SGDLS and CDR2 is YYNGEE in the germline V gene. V was clipped by 0 bases and J by 3 bases, with 9 bases between them. CDR3 nucleotide sequence: TGTGCCAGCAGCGTAGGTAGCCGTGAAGAGACCCAGTACTTC. Its translation is CASSVGSREETQYF.

In its sample, this clonotype was seen a few times. CDR3 coding DNA: TGTGCCAGCAGTCCACAGCCCTACCAAGAGACCCAGTACTTC. Translated: CASSPQPYQETQYF. V and J are TRBV25-1 and TRBJ2-5; no clear D gene. Germline CDR1 and CDR2: MGHDK and SYGVNS. Trimming took 5 bases from V and 0 from J, leaving 10 bases between them. The CDR3 loop spans 14 amino acids.

This clonotype turned up a few times. This sequence joins TRBV20-1 and TRBJ2-1; D call uncertain. V lost 2 bases and J lost 9, with 5 bases in between. Looked up from germline, CDR1 is DFQATT and CDR2 is SNEGSKA (reference sequence). This CDR3 comprises 10 residues. The CDR3 bases are TGCAGTGCTAGATTAGCTGAGCAGTTCTTC. Amino acids: CSARLAEQFF.

The CDR3 reads CASSQDSPTGTYEQYF. CDR3 nucleotides: TGTGCCAGCAGCCAAGATTCCCCGACAGGGACGTACGAGCAGTACTTC. This sequence joins TRBV3-1 and TRBJ2-7; 7 nucleotides align to TRBD1. The V gene end was trimmed by 0 bases and the J gene end by 4 bases; junction bases not matched to a gene: 9. Germline-derived CDR1 and CDR2 are LGHDT and YNNKEL (reference sequence). The CDR3 totals 16 residues.

The genes are TRBV16 and TRBJ1-1, with D perhaps TRBD1 (6 bases). CDR3 size: 14 residues. The germline gives CDR1 KGHSY, CDR2 FQNENV. The V and J ends lost 4 bases and 1 base respectively, with 10 bases between them. CDR3 bases: TGTGCCAGCAGCCGCCGAGGGGGGAACACTGAAGCTTTCTTT. Translating it yields CASSRRGGNTEAFF.

This clonotype occurred a few times. This chain uses TRBV5-1 with TRBJ1-1; 10 nucleotides agree with TRBD1. Losses at the gene ends were 5 bases for V and 2 bases for J; bases not matched to a gene: 12. Per germline, CDR1 SGHRS and CDR2 YFSETQ. The CDR3 runs 17 residues. CDR3 residues: CASRVVGQGFPNTEAFF. The CDR3 DNA is TGCGCCAGCAGAGTCGTGGGACAGGGGTTCCCCAACACTGAAGCTTTCTTT.

The table lists this clonotype with many counts. The V call is TRBV7-9, the J call TRBJ2-7; unclear D gene. In germline, CDR1 is SEHNR, CDR2 FQNEAQ (reference sequence). The CDR3 loop spans 12 amino acids. Trimming took 1 base from V and 3 from J, leaving 4 bases between them. CDR3 loop: CASSLGDYEQYV. CDR3 in DNA: TGTGCCAGCAGCTTAGGGGACTACGAGCAGTACGTC.

There are many counts of this clonotype. V and J are TRBV27 and TRBJ2-3, with 9 bases lining up with TRBD2. The CDR3 has 14 residues. Losses at the gene ends were 5 bases for V and 1 base for J; bases not matched to a gene: 1. CDR1 is MNHEY, CDR2 SMNVEV, per germline (reference sequence). The CDR3 reads CASSRLAGTDTQYF. The CDR3 nucleotides read TGTGCCAGCAGTAGACTAGCGGGCACAGATACGCAGTATTTT.

This chain links TRBV12-3 or TRBV12-4 with TRBJ2-7; 7 nucleotides match TRBD1. The CDR3 has 16 amino acids. The V and J ends lost 1 base and 5 bases, in that order; junction bases with no gene match: 11. The CDR3 region is CASSLVVRTGWDEQYF. The CDR3 coding sequence is TGTGCCAGCAGTTTAGTTGTGAGGACAGGATGGGACGAGCAGTACTTC.

In this sample, this clonotype turned up a few times. The genes are TRBV20-1 and TRBJ2-5; 10 bases are a match to TRBD2. The CDR3 covers 15 residues. Trimming took 6 bases from V and 5 from J; bases not matched to a gene: 12. Germline assignment: CDR1 DFQATT and CDR2 SNEGSKA (reference sequence). This CDR3 reads CSATGSGGARETQYF. For the CDR3, the DNA is TGCAGTGCCACGGGGAGCGGGGGGGCTCGGGAGACCCAGTACTTC.